The 18 T cell receptor beta chains reported below all come from one sample, sequenced in a study of cytomegalovirus exposure and HLA in healthy donors. Researchers ran the PCR with 60 Vbeta and 13 Jbeta primers. Sequencing was performed with immunoSEQ multiplex PCR; in TCRdb, only in-frame clones are kept and a portion is missing. The sample lists around 190,000 clones; 85% were seen once. The sample taken for sequencing was PBMCs. The receptor set was obtained from a woman between 50 and 59 years old in good health and CMV-seronegative.

This clone has only one observation. The rearrangement links TRBV19 to TRBJ2-1, with 11 bases lining up with TRBD2. Germline-derived CDR1 and CDR2 are LNHDA and SQIVND (reference sequence). The CDR3 sequence is 16 residues long. V trimming: 0 bases; J trimming: 8 bases; junction bases outside the gene matches: 6. CDR3 nucleotide sequence: TGTGCCAGTAGTATAGAAACCACTAGCGGGAGCGATGAGCAGTTCTTC. As protein: CASSIETTSGSDEQFF.

The V gene is TRBV7-9, the J gene TRBJ1-3; D call uncertain. Germline V CDR1 and CDR2: SEHNR, FQNEAQ (reference sequence). Trimming removed 2 bases at V and 3 bases at J, with 8 bases between. The CDR3 runs to 14 residues. Here the CDR3 reads CASSLNPSGNTIYF. CDR3 bases: TGTGCCAGCAGCTTAAACCCCAGTGGAAACACCATATATTTT.

The chain's CDR3 is CASGLTGDTEAFF. CDR3 nucleotide sequence: TGTGCTAGTGGCTTGACCGGAGACACTGAAGCTTTCTTT. The chain couples TRBV12-5 to TRBJ1-1; no firm D call. The germline V gene has CDR1 LGHNT and CDR2 FRNRAP. This CDR3 contains 13 residues. The V end was cut by 6 bases, the J end by 3 bases, with 11 bases between. Supplemented by reference TRBV12-5 and TRBJ1-1, the full variable domain reads DARVTQTPRHKVTEMGQEVTMRCQPILGHNTVFWYRQTMMQGLELLAYFRNRAPLDDSGMPKDRFSAEMPDATLATLKIQPSEPRDSAVYFCASGLTGDTEAFFGQGTRLTVV.

The chain employs TRBV15 and TRBJ1-4, with no clear D. V was trimmed by 5 bases and J by 0 bases, leaving 7 bases between them. The germline V gene has CDR1 LNHNV and CDR2 YYDKDF (reference sequence). The CDR3 consists of 14 residues. The CDR3 coding sequence is TGTGCCACCAGCGGGCTCGCAACTAATGAAAAACTGTTTTTT. It encodes CATSGLATNEKLFF. The complete variable domain, with remaining parts taken from reference TRBV15 and TRBJ1-4, reads DAMVIQNPRYQVTQFGKPVTLSCSQTLNHNVMYWYQQKSSQAPKLLFHYYDKDFNNEADTPDNFQSRRPNTSFCFLDIRSPGLGDTAMYLCATSGLATNEKLFFGSGTQLSVL.

The chain carries TRBV11-3 and TRBJ2-3; 10 nucleotides agree with TRBD2. The CDR3 contains 16 residues. J lost 4 bases, V lost 4 bases, and 8 bases had no gene match. Germline V gives CDR1 SGHNT, CDR2 YENEEA. This CDR3 reads CASSSGLAGGSDTQYF. DNA of the CDR3: TGTGCCAGCAGCTCCGGTTTAGCGGGAGGATCAGATACGCAGTATTTT.

This clone was recorded a few times. V gene TRBV7-9 combines with J gene TRBJ2-3; D possibly corresponds to TRBD1 (7 bases). The CDR3 runs 16 residues. The germline V gene encodes CDR1 SEHNR and CDR2 FQNEAQ (reference sequence). V gave up 1 base and J gave up 6 bases, with 17 bases separating them. The DNA of the CDR3 is TGTGCCAGCAGCTTAGGCGCGCAGGGGGGTACGGATACGCAGTATTTT. This sequence encodes CASSLGAQGGTDTQYF.

Comment on this clone: Germline is not matched at one junction end, which may reflect a read error. This rearrangement joins TRBV7-9 to TRBJ2-1; 11 bases align to TRBD2. The CDR3 consists of 16 residues. Per the germline V gene, CDR1 is SEHNR and CDR2 is FQNEAQ (reference sequence). The DNA of the CDR3 is TGTGCCAGCAGCTCCTACGGGACTAGCGGCGACAATGAGCAGCTCTTC. It is translated as CASSSYGTSGDNEQLF.

This clone was found once. The chain combines TRBV5-4 with TRBJ2-1; TRBD2 agrees at 7 bases. The germline V gene encodes CDR1 SGHNT and CDR2 YYREEE (reference sequence). J was trimmed by 3 bases and V by 1 base; bases with no gene match: 4. There are 15 residues in the CDR3. The CDR3 here is CASSLKTSYYNEQFF. Here the CDR3 DNA reads TGTGCCAGCAGCTTGAAGACTAGCTACTACAATGAGCAGTTCTTC.

The chain has TRBV6-5 and TRBJ2-2, with 10 positions matching TRBD2. This CDR3 spans 16 amino acids. The germline CDR1 and CDR2 sequences are MNHEY and SVGAGI. V dropped 0 bases and J dropped 4; count of bases not matched to a gene: 2. The CDR3 region is CASSYSRTSGTGELFF. Written as DNA, the CDR3 is TGTGCCAGCAGTTACTCTCGGACTAGCGGCACCGGGGAGCTGTTTTTT.

This chain uses TRBV30 with TRBJ2-1; possible D gene TRBD1, 5 bases. Trimming left V 3 bases short and J 13 bases short, with 16 bases between. This CDR3 region has 12 residues. Germline CDR1 reads GTSNPN; CDR2 reads SVGIG (reference sequence). The CDR3: CAWSDIGHPQFF. The CDR3 bases are TGTGCCTGGAGCGATATTGGACACCCCCAGTTCTTC.

This clone was observed once. The chain combines TRBV16 with TRBJ1-4; TRBD1 matches 9 bases. Germline V gene lookup returns CDR1 KGHSY and CDR2 FQNENV. The J segment lost 7 bases and the V segment lost 1 base, leaving 10 bases of the junction unmatched. This CDR3 spans 17 amino acids. Here the CDR3 reads CASSQFAQGTGREKLFF. CDR3 DNA sequence: TGTGCCAGCAGCCAATTTGCGCAGGGGACAGGGCGTGAAAAACTGTTTTTT.

The rearrangement uses TRBV5-4 and TRBJ1-3, with D maybe TRBD1 (5 bases). Looked up from germline, CDR1 is SGHNT and CDR2 is YYREEE (reference sequence). The ends were cut back, 2 bases at V and 2 bases at J, with 11 bases in the middle. CDR3 length: 15 residues. The CDR3 loop is CASSLDRSAGNTIYF. The CDR3 bases are TGTGCCAGCAGCTTAGACAGATCTGCTGGAAACACCATATATTTT.

The chain uses TRBV6-1 and TRBJ2-2; D uncertain. Trimming removed 8 bases at V and 1 base at J, with 8 bases between. The germline V gene encodes CDR1 MNHNS and CDR2 SASEGT. CDR3 size: 13 residues. DNA for the CDR3: TGTGCCAGCGTCCCTAGGAACACCGGGGAGCTGTTTTTT. Translating gives CASVPRNTGELFF.

V and J are TRBV29-1 and TRBJ1-2; TRBD1 matches at 10 bases. The CDR3 has 13 residues. V trimming: 5 bases; J trimming: 6 bases; junction bases outside the gene matches: 6. The germline CDR1 and CDR2 sequences are SQVTM and ANQGSEA. The CDR3 sequence: CSVLLGTGDGYTF. In DNA form, the CDR3 reads TGCAGCGTTCTCCTCGGGACAGGGGATGGCTACACCTTC.

This chain links TRBV6-5 with TRBJ1-4; no clear D gene. In germline, CDR1 is MNHEY, CDR2 SVGAGI. V lost 7 bases and J lost 4, with 10 bases in between. The CDR3 is 13 amino acids. The CDR3 is CASTGNDNEKLFF. The CDR3 DNA reads TGTGCCAGCACAGGCAACGATAATGAAAAACTGTTTTTT.

This chain joins TRBV30 and TRBJ1-5; weak D call: TRBD1 (5 bases). Between the trimmed V and J ends, which lost 2 bases and 7 bases, there was a span of 18 bases. CDR3 length: 15 residues. The V gene's germline CDR1 is GTSNPN and CDR2 SVGIG (reference sequence). The DNA for the CDR3 is TGTGCCTGGAGTAATGGGGCGGGAGGTCCACAGCCCCAGCATTTT. Translated: CAWSNGAGGPQPQHF.

The V gene is TRBV7-3, the J gene TRBJ1-5, with D perhaps TRBD1 (5 bases). From germline, CDR1 is SGHTA and CDR2 FQGTGA. Trimming took off 1 base at V and 7 bases at J, with 8 bases between the two ends. The CDR3 spans 13 residues. The CDR3 DNA reads TGTGCCAGCAGCTTAAATGGGGGGCAGCCCCAGCATTTT. This encodes CASSLNGGQPQHF.

The gene calls are TRBV6-5 and TRBJ1-3; D is unresolved. CDR1 is MNHEY and CDR2 is SVGAGI in the germline V gene. Between the trimmed V and J ends, which lost 7 bases and 4 bases, there was a span of 14 bases. The CDR3 is made up of 14 amino acids. In DNA form, the CDR3 reads TGTGCCAGCATCCCTTTTTCCAGGGGAAACACCATATATTTT. Translating gives CASIPFSRGNTIYF.